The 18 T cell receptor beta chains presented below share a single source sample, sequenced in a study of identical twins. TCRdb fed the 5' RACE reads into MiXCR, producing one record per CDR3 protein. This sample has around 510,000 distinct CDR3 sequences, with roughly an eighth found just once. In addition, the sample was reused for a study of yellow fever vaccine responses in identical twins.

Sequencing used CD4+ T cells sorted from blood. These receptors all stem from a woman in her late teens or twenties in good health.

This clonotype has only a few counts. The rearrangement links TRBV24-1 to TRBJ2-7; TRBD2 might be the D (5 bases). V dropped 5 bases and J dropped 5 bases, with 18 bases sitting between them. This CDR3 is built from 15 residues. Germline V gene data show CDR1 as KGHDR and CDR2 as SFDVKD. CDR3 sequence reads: CATSGAAEAGNEQYF. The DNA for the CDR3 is TGTGCCACCAGTGGGGCGGCGGAGGCCGGTAACGAGCAGTACTTC.

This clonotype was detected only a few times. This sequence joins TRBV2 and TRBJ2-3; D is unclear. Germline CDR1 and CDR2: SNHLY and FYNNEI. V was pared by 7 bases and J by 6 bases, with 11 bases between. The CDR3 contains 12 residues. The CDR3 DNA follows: TGTGCCAGCACCCTTACTCGGGATACGCAGTATTTT. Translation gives CASTLTRDTQYF.

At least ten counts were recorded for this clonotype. CDR3 amino acids: CASSRESGLETQYF. The CDR3 nucleotides read TGCGCCAGCAGCCGTGAATCGGGATTGGAGACCCAGTACTTC. This sequence joins TRBV5-1 and TRBJ2-5, with a tentative D call TRBD2 (5 bases). The CDR3 sequence is 14 residues long. Germline values: CDR1 SGHRS, CDR2 YFSETQ. With 4 bases removed from V and 5 bases from J, the gap between germline ends came to 15 bases.

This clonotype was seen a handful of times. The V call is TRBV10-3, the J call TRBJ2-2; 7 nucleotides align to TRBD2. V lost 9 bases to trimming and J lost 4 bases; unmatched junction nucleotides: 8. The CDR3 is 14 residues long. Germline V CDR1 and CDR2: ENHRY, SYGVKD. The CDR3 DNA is TGTGCCATTGCGCGGGGGTCGGTCACCGGGGAGCTGTTTTTT. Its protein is CAIARGSVTGELFF.

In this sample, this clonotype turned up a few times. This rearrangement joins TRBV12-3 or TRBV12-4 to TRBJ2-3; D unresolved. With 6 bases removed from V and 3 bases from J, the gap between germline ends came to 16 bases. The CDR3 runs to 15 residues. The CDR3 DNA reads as TGTGCCAGCAGGGCGTGGGGTGCGAGAACAGATACGCAGTATTTT. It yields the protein CASRAWGARTDTQYF.

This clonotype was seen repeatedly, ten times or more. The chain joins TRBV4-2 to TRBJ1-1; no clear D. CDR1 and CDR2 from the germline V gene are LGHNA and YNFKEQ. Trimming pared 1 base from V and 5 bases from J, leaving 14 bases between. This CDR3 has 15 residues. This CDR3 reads CASSQVGGKRTEAFF. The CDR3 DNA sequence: TGTGCCAGCAGCCAAGTCGGAGGAAAAAGGACTGAAGCTTTCTTT.

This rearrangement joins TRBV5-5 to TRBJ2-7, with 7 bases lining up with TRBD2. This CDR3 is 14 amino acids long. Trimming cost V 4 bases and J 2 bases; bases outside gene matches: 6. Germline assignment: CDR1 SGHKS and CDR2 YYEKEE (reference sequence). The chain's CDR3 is CASSARGDPYEQYF. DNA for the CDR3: TGTGCCAGCAGCGCCCGGGGGGACCCCTACGAGCAGTACTTC.

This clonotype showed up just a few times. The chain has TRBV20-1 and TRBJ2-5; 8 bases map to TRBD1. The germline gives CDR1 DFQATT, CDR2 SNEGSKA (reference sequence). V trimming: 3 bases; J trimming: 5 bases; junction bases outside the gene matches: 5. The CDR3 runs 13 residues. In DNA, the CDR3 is TGCAGTGCTAGTCGACAGGGGAGTGAGACCCAGTACTTC. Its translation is CSASRQGSETQYF.

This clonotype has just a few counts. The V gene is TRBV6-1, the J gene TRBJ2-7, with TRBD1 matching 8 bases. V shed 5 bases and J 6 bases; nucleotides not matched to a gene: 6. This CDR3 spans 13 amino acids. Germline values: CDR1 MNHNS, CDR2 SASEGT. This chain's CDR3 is CASSRQGFGEQYF. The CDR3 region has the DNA TGTGCCAGCAGTCGACAGGGGTTCGGCGAGCAGTACTTC.

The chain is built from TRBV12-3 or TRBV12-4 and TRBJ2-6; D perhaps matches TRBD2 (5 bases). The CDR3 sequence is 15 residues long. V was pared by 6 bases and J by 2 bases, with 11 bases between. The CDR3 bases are TGTGCCAGCAGGCCATCGGGGACTGGGGCCAACGTCCTGACTTTC. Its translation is CASRPSGTGANVLTF.

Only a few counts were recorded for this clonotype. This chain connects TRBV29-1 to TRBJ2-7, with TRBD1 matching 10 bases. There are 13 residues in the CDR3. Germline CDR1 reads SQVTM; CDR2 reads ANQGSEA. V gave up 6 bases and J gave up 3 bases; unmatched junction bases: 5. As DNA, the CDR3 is TGCAGCGTCCGGGACAGGGGCCTCTACGAGCAGTACTTC. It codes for CSVRDRGLYEQYF.

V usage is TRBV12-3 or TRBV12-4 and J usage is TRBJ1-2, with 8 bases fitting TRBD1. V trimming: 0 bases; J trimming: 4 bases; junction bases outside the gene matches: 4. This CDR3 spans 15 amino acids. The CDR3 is CASSLATGGGYGYTF. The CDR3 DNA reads TGTGCCAGCAGTTTAGCAACAGGGGGTGGCTATGGCTACACCTTC.

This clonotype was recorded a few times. The CDR3 bases are TGCGCCAGCAGCTGGGGTAGCGGGGGGCCACACCTCAATGAGCAGTTCTTC. It codes for CASSWGSGGPHLNEQFF. The chain links TRBV5-1 to TRBJ2-1; TRBD2 aligns across 10 bases. The CDR3 loop spans 17 amino acids. CDR1 is SGHRS and CDR2 is YFSETQ in the germline V gene. Losses at the gene ends were 3 bases for V and 6 bases for J; bases not matched to a gene: 12.

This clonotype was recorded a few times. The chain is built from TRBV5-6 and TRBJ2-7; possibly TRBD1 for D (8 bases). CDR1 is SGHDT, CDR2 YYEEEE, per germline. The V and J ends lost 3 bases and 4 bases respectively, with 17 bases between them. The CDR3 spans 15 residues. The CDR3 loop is CASSSPQQGGYEQYF. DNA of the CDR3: TGTGCCAGCAGCTCCCCACAACAGGGGGGGTACGAGCAGTACTTC.

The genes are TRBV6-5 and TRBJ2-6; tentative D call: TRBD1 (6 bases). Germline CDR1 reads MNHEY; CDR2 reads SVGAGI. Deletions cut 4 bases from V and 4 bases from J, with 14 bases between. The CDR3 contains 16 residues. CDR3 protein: CASSFVQGAGANVLTF. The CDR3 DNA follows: TGTGCCAGCAGTTTCGTACAGGGCGCCGGGGCCAACGTCCTGACTTTC.

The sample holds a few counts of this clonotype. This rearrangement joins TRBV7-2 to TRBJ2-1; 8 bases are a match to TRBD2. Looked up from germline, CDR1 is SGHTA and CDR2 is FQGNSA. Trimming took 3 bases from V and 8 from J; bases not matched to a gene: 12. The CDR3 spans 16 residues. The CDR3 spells CASSLTSGRPYDEQFF. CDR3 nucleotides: TGTGCCAGCAGCTTGACCAGCGGGAGACCCTATGATGAGCAGTTCTTC.

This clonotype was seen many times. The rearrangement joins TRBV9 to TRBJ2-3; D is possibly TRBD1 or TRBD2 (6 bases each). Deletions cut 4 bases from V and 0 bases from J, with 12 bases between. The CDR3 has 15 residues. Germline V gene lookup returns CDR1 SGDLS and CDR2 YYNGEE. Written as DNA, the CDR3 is TGTGCCAGCAGCTTGGAGGGGGGTAGCACAGATACGCAGTATTTT. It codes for CASSLEGGSTDTQYF.

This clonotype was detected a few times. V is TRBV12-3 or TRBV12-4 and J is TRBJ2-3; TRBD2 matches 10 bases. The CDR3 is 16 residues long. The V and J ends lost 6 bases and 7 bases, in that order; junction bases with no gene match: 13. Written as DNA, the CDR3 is TGTGCCAGCAGCTCTGCGCTAGCGGGAGAGACCAATACGCAGTATTTT. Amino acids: CASSSALAGETNTQYF.